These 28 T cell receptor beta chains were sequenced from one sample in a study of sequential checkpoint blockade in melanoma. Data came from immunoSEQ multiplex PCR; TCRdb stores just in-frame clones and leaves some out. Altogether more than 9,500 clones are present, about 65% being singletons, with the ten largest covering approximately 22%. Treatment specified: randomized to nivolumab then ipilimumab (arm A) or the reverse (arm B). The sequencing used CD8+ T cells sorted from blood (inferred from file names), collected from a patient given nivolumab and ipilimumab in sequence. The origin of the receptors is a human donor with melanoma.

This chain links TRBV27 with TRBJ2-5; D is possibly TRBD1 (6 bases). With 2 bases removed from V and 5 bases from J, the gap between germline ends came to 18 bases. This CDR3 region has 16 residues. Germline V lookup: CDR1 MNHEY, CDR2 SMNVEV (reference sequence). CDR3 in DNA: TGTGCCAGCAGTTTAGAATCCGGGACATACCTCGAGACCCAGTACTTC. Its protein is CASSLESGTYLETQYF.

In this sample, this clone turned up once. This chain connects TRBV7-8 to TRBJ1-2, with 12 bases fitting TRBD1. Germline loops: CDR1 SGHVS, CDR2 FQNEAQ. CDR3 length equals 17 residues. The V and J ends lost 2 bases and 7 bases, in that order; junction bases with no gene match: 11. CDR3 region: CASSLLFGDRGQSGYTF. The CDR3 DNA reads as TGTGCCAGCAGCTTATTATTCGGGGACAGGGGGCAAAGTGGCTACACCTTC.

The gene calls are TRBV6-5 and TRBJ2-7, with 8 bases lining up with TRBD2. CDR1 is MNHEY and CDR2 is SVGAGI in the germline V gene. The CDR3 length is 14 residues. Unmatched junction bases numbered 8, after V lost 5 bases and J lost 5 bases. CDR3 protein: CASSAAGRGDEQYF. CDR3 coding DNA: TGTGCCAGCAGTGCCGCCGGGAGGGGCGACGAGCAGTACTTC.

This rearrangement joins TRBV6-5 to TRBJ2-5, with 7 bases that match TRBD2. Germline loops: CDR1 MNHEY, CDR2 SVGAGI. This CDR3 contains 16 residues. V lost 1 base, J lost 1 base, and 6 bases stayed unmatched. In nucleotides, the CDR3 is TGTGCCAGCAGTTACTTGGGCGGGAGCCGCCAAGAGACCCAGTACTTC. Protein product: CASSYLGGSRQETQYF.

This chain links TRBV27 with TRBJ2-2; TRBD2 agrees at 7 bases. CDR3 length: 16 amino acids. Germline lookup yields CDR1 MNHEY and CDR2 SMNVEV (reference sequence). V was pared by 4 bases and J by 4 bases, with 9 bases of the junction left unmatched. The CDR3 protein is CASSSVPGGGTGELFF. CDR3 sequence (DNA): TGTGCCAGCAGTTCGGTACCGGGGGGAGGCACCGGGGAGCTGTTTTTT.

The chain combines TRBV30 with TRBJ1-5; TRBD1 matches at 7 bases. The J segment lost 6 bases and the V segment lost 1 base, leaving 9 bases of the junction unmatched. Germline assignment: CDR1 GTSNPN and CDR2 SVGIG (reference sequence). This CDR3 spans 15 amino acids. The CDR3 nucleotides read TGTGCCTGGAGTGGGACCGACAGGGAAAGTCAGCCCCAGCATTTT. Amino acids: CAWSGTDRESQPQHF.

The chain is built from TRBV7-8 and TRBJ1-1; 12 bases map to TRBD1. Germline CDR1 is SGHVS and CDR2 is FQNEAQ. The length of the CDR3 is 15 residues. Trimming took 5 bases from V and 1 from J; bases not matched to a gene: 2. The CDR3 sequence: CASSRDRGPNTEAFF. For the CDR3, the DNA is TGTGCCAGCAGCCGGGACAGGGGGCCGAACACTGAAGCTTTCTTT.

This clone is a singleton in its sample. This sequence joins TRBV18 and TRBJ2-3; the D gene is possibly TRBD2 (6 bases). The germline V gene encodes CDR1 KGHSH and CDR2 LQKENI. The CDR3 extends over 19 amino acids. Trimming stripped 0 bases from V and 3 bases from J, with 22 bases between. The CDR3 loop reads CASSPPRRGIFMRTDTQYF. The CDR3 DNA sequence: TGTGCCAGCTCACCACCGAGGAGGGGAATTTTTATGAGGACAGATACGCAGTATTTT.

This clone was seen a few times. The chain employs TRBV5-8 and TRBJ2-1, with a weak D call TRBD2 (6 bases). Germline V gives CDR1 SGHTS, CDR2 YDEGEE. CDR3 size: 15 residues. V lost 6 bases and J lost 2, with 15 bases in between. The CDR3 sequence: CASTTSRGTYNEQFF. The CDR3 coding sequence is TGTGCCAGCACCACGTCGCGGGGAACCTACAATGAGCAGTTCTTC. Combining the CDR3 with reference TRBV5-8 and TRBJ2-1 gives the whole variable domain EAGVTQSPTHLIKTRGQQATLRCSPISGHTSVYWYQQALGLGLQFLLWYDEGEERNRGNFPPRFSGRQFPNYSSELNVNALELEDSALYLCASTTSRGTYNEQFFGPGTRLTVL.

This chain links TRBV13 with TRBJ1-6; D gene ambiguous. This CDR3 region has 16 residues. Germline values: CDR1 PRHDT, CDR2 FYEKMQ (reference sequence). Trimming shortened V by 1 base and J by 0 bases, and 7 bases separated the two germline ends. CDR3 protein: CASSLAGSSYNSPLHF. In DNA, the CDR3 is TGTGCCAGCAGCTTAGCCGGGAGCTCCTATAATTCACCCCTCCACTTT. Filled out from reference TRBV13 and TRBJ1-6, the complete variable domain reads AAGVIQSPRHLIKEKRETATLKCYPIPRHDTVYWYQQGPGQDPQFLISFYEKMQSDKGSIPDRFSAQQFSDYHSELNMSSLELGDSALYFCASSLAGSSYNSPLHFGNGTRLTVT.

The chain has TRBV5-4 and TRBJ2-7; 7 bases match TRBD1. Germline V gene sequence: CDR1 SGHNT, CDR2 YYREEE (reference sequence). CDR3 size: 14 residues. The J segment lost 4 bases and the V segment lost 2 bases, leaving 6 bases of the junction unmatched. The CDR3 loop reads CASSFGTDVYEQYF. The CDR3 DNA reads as TGTGCCAGCAGCTTTGGGACAGATGTATACGAGCAGTACTTC.

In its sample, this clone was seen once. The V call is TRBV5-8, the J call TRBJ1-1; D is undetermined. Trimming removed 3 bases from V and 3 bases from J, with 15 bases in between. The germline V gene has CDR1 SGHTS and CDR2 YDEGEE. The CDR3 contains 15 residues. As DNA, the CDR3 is TGTGCCAGCAGCTCGTTCGGGTTCCTAGACACTGAAGCTTTCTTT. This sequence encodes CASSSFGFLDTEAFF.

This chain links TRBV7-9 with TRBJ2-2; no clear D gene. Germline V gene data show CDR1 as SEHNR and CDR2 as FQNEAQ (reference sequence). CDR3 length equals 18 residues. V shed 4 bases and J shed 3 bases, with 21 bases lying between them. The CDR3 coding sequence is TGTGCCAGCAGCTCCACCCAGGTACGGTCCTCGGACACCGGGGAGCTGTTTTTT. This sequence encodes CASSSTQVRSSDTGELFF.

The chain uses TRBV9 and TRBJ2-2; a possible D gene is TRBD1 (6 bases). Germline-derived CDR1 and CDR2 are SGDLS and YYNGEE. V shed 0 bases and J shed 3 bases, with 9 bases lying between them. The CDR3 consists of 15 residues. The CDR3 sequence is CASSVGTGYTGELFF. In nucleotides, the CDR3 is TGTGCCAGCAGCGTAGGAACAGGGTACACCGGGGAGCTGTTTTTT.

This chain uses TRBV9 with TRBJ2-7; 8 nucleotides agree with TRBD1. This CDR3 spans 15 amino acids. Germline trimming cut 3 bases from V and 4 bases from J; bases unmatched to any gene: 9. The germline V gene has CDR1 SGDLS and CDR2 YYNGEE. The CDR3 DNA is TGTGCCAGCAGCGCAGGGACAGGTACCCTTTACGAGCAGTACTTC. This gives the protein CASSAGTGTLYEQYF.

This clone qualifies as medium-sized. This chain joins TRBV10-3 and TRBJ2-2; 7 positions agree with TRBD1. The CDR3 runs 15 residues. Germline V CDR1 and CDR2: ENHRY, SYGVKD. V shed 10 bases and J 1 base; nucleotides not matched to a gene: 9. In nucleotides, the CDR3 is TGTGCCAGCCGCACCGGGACAGAGAACACCGGGGAGCTGTTTTTT. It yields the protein CASRTGTENTGELFF.

The CDR3 region has the DNA TGCGCCAGCAGCTTGGGTGGAGCTAGGGAAGCTTTCTTT. The encoded protein is CASSLGGAREAFF. The chain uses TRBV5-1 and TRBJ1-1; no reliable D call. In germline, CDR1 is SGHRS, CDR2 YFSETQ. CDR3 length: 13 residues. Trimming pared 0 bases from V and 8 bases from J, leaving 11 bases between. Full variable domain (remainder filled in from reference TRBV5-1 and TRBJ1-1): KAGVTQTPRYLIKTRGQQVTLSCSPISGHRSVSWYQQTPGQGLQFLFEYFSETQRNKGNFPGRFSGRQFSNSRSEMNVSTLELGDSALYLCASSLGGAREAFFGQGTRLTVV.

The CDR3 sequence: CASGFAGASYEQYF. Here the CDR3 DNA reads TGTGCCAGTGGATTCGCGGGGGCCTCCTACGAGCAGTACTTC. This rearrangement joins TRBV19 to TRBJ2-7; TRBD2 might be the D (7 bases). CDR1 is LNHDA, CDR2 SQIVND, per germline (reference sequence). This CDR3 comprises 14 residues. V lost 8 bases and J 0 bases, leaving 14 bases between the germline ends.

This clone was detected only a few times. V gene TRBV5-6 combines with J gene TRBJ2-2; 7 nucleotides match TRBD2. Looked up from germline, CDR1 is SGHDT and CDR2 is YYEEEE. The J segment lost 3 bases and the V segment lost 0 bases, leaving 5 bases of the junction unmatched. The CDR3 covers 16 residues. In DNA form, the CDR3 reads TGTGCCAGCAGCTTGGGCCCTAGCGGATACACCGGGGAGCTGTTTTTT. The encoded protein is CASSLGPSGYTGELFF. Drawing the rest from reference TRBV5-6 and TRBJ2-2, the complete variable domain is DAGVTQSPTHLIKTRGQQVTLRCSPKSGHDTVSWYQQALGQGPQFIFQYYEEEERQRGNFPDRFSGHQFPNYSSELNVNALLLGDSALYLCASSLGPSGYTGELFFGEGSRLTVL.

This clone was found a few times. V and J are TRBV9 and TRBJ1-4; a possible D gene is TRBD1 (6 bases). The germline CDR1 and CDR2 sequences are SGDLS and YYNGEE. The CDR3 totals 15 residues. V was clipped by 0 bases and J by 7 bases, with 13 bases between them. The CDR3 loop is CASSVADRPVEKLFF. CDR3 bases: TGTGCCAGCAGCGTAGCCGACAGGCCTGTTGAAAAACTGTTTTTT.

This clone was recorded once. The CDR3 DNA reads TGTGCCAGCAGTTTTATCGGGGGTGGCTACGAGCAGTACTTC. It yields the protein CASSFIGGGYEQYF. The genes are TRBV27 and TRBJ2-7; D may be TRBD2 (6 bases). CDR1 and CDR2 (germline): MNHEY, SMNVEV (reference sequence). With 3 bases removed from V and 3 bases from J, the gap between germline ends came to 12 bases. The CDR3 is 14 amino acids.

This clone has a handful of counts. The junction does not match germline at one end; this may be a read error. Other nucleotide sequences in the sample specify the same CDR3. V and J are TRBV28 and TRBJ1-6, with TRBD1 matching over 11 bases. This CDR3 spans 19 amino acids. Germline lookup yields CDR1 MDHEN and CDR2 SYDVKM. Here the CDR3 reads CASSLPGQGVSSYNSPLHF. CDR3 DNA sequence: TGTGCCAGCAGTTTACCGGGACAGGGGGTTTCCTCCTATAATTCCCCCCTCCACTTT.

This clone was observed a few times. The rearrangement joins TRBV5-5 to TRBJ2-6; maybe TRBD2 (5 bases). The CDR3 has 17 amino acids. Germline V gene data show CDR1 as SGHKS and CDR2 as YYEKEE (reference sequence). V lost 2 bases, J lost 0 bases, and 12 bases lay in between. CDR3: CASSFLAPRSGANVLTF. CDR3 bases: TGTGCCAGCAGCTTCCTAGCCCCGCGCTCTGGGGCCAACGTCCTGACTTTC. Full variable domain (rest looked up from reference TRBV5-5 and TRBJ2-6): DAGVTQSPTHLIKTRGQQVTLRCSPISGHKSVSWYQQVLGQGPQFIFQYYEKEERGRGNFPDRFSARQFPNYSSELNVNALLLGDSALYLCASSFLAPRSGANVLTFGAGSRLTVL.

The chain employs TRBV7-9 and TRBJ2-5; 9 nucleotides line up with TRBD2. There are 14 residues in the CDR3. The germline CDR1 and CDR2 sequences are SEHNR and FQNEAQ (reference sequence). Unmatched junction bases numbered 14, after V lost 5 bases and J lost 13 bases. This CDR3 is CASSQGLAGSLGYF. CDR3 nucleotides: TGTGCCAGCAGCCAGGGTCTAGCGGGATCCCTGGGGTACTTC.

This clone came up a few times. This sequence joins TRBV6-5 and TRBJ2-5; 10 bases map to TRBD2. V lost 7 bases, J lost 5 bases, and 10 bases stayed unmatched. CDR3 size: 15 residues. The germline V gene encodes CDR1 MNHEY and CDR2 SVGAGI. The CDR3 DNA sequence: TGTGCCAGCATTCTGAGCGGGAGGGCCGGGGAGACCCAGTACTTC. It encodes CASILSGRAGETQYF.

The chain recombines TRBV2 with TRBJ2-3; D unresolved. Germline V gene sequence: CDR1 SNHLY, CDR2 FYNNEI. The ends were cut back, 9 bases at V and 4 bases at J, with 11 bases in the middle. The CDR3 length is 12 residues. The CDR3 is CARRLFADTQYF. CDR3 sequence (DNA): TGTGCCAGACGACTCTTCGCAGATACGCAGTATTTT.

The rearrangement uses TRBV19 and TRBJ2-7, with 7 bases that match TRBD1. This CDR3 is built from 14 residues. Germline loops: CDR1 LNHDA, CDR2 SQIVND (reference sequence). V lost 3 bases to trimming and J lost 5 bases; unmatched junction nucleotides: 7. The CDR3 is CASSITDRDHEQYF. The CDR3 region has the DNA TGTGCCAGTAGTATCACCGACAGGGACCACGAGCAGTACTTC.

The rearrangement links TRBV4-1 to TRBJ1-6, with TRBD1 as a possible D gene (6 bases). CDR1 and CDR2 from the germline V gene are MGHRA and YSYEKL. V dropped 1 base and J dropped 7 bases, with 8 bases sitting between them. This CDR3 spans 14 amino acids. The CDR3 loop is CASSQGRGNSPLHF. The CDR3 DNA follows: TGCGCCAGCAGCCAAGGCAGGGGCAATTCACCCCTCCACTTT.